The 28 T cell receptor beta chains reported below all come from one sample, sequenced in a study of blood T cell repertoires in COVID-19. Some clones are missing from TCRdb's copy, which holds only in-frame ones; the method was immunoSEQ multiplex PCR. The sample includes roughly 60,000 clones, 70% to 85% of them seen just once. The material sequenced was peripheral blood. The receptors were sampled from an older woman with acute or convalescent COVID-19.

As for this clone: Other DNA sequences in the same sample also yield this CDR3. The chain couples TRBV5-1 to TRBJ1-1; possible D gene TRBD1, 5 bases. In germline, CDR1 is SGHRS, CDR2 YFSETQ. The CDR3 extends over 15 amino acids. V was clipped by 4 bases and J by 8 bases, with 21 bases between them. CDR3 residues: CASSTNAQGGLEAFF. CDR3 nucleotides: TGCGCCAGCAGCACAAATGCCCAGGGAGGACTAGAAGCTTTCTTT. Full variable domain (rest looked up from reference TRBV5-1 and TRBJ1-1): KAGVTQTPRYLIKTRGQQVTLSCSPISGHRSVSWYQQTPGQGLQFLFEYFSETQRNKGNFPGRFSGRQFSNSRSEMNVSTLELGDSALYLCASSTNAQGGLEAFFGQGTRLTVV.

This chain uses TRBV7-9 with TRBJ1-1, with a possible D match to TRBD1 (5 bases). The germline V gene encodes CDR1 SEHNR and CDR2 FQNEAQ (reference sequence). Deletions cut 5 bases from V and 7 bases from J, with 14 bases between. CDR3 length: 13 residues. The CDR3 loop is CASSPPGQREAFF. CDR3 nucleotides: TGTGCCAGCAGCCCCCCCGGACAACGTGAAGCTTTCTTT.

Note on this clone: Within the sample, other DNA sequences also encode this same CDR3. The chain carries TRBV20-1 and TRBJ2-7; D gene uncertain. The germline gives CDR1 DFQATT, CDR2 SNEGSKA (reference sequence). The CDR3 consists of 11 residues. Trimming took 2 bases from V and 5 from J, leaving 7 bases between them. DNA for the CDR3: TGCAGTGCTAGATCTGGGCACGAGCAGTACTTC. It yields the protein CSARSGHEQYF.

This chain joins TRBV3-1 (or the pseudogene TRBV3-2) and TRBJ1-2, with 11 bases lining up with TRBD1. Germline V gene lookup returns CDR1 LGHDT and CDR2 YNNKEL (reference sequence). The CDR3 length is 15 residues. V shed 1 base, J shed 4 bases, and the junction held 2 bases outside the gene matches. DNA for the CDR3: TGTGCCAGCAGCCAAGGTGGGACAGGGGGCTATGGCTACACCTTC. Translating it yields CASSQGGTGGYGYTF.

The table lists this clone with a few counts. The rearrangement joins TRBV6-1 to TRBJ2-7; 9 bases line up with TRBD1. Losses at the gene ends were 0 bases for V and 7 bases for J; bases not matched to a gene: 4. Germline assignment: CDR1 MNHNS and CDR2 SASEGT. This CDR3 has 14 amino acids. The CDR3 DNA is TGTGCCAGCAGTGAAGCCGGGACAGGGAGGGAGCAGTACTTC. This encodes CASSEAGTGREQYF.

This clone was recorded once. The J gene is TRBJ2-2, the V gene TRBV19, with D maybe TRBD2 (6 bases). The V end lost 0 bases, the J end lost 7 bases, and 12 bases lay between the germline ends. The CDR3 runs to 15 residues. Germline-derived CDR1 and CDR2 are LNHDA and SQIVND (reference sequence). Here the CDR3 reads CASSIDWGGSGELFF. The DNA for the CDR3 is TGTGCCAGTAGTATAGATTGGGGAGGAAGCGGGGAGCTGTTTTTT. The full variable domain, rest sourced from reference TRBV19 and TRBJ2-2, is DGGITQSPKYLFRKEGQNVTLSCEQNLNHDAMYWYRQDPGQGLRLIYYSQIVNDFQKGDIAEGYSVSREKKESFPLTVTSAQKNPTAFYLCASSIDWGGSGELFFGEGSRLTVL.

The rearrangement joins TRBV5-5 to TRBJ1-5; 9 nucleotides align to TRBD1. Germline V gene sequence: CDR1 SGHKS, CDR2 YYEKEE (reference sequence). CDR3 length: 15 amino acids. The V segment lost 0 bases and the J segment 6 bases; nucleotides outside the gene matches: 4. The CDR3 DNA reads as TGTGCCAGCAGCTTGGGGGGGACAGGGAGTCAGCCCCAGCATTTT. It yields the protein CASSLGGTGSQPQHF.

This clone was observed a single time. The chain is built from TRBV5-1 and TRBJ2-3; D may be TRBD1 (5 bases). The V end was cut by 4 bases, the J end by 0 bases, with 18 bases between. Per the germline V gene, CDR1 is SGHRS and CDR2 is YFSETQ. The CDR3 runs to 17 residues. CDR3 loop: CASSLSARVASTDTQYF. The CDR3 coding sequence is TGCGCCAGCAGCCTCTCAGCCAGGGTTGCTAGCACAGATACGCAGTATTTT.

The chain is built from TRBV19 and TRBJ1-2, with 9 bases fitting TRBD1. V gave up 0 bases and J gave up 4 bases; unmatched junction bases: 3. CDR3 length: 15 amino acids. Germline lookup yields CDR1 LNHDA and CDR2 SQIVND (reference sequence). CDR3 amino acids: CASSIEGQGIYGYTF. CDR3 DNA sequence: TGTGCCAGTAGTATAGAGGGACAGGGCATCTATGGCTACACCTTC.

The J gene is TRBJ1-1, the V gene TRBV5-6; D unresolved. The V and J ends lost 4 bases and 1 base respectively, with 17 bases between them. The CDR3 length is 16 residues. Germline V CDR1 and CDR2: SGHDT, YYEEEE. Written as DNA, the CDR3 is TGTGCCAGCAGCAACTGGGCTGCGTTGAAGAACACTGAAGCTTTCTTT. It encodes CASSNWAALKNTEAFF. The full variable domain, completed using reference TRBV5-6 and TRBJ1-1, is DAGVTQSPTHLIKTRGQQVTLRCSPKSGHDTVSWYQQALGQGPQFIFQYYEEEERQRGNFPDRFSGHQFPNYSSELNVNALLLGDSALYLCASSNWAALKNTEAFFGQGTRLTVV.

The chain links TRBV9 to TRBJ1-3, with 7 bases identical to TRBD1. The CDR3 runs 14 residues. Germline CDR1 reads SGDLS; CDR2 reads YYNGEE. V shed 3 bases, J shed 2 bases, and the junction held 2 bases outside the gene matches. Here the CDR3 DNA reads TGTGCCAGCAGCGACACAGGGGCTGGAAACACCATATATTTT. Translating it yields CASSDTGAGNTIYF.

V gene TRBV7-8 combines with J gene TRBJ1-4; D is possibly TRBD1 (6 bases). CDR3 length: 17 amino acids. Germline V CDR1 and CDR2: SGHVS, FQNEAQ. The V and J ends lost 0 bases and 8 bases respectively, with 19 bases between them. CDR3 loop: CASSLASGPGAGEKLFF. In DNA form, the CDR3 reads TGTGCCAGCAGCTTAGCGTCAGGCCCAGGGGCCGGGGAAAAACTGTTTTTT.

The chain is built from TRBV11-2 and TRBJ1-4, with a weak D call TRBD1 (6 bases). The V gene's germline CDR1 is SGHAT and CDR2 FQNNGV. The ends were cut back, 3 bases at V and 8 bases at J, with 13 bases in the middle. The CDR3 is 14 amino acids. This CDR3 reads CASSLDSLGEKLFF. The DNA for the CDR3 is TGTGCCAGCAGCTTGGACAGTTTAGGAGAAAAACTGTTTTTT.

This clone was counted between two and nine times. The rearrangement joins TRBV7-9 to TRBJ1-4; 9 bases align to TRBD1. The CDR3 is 14 amino acids. Looked up from germline, CDR1 is SEHNR and CDR2 is FQNEAQ (reference sequence). V shed 5 bases, J shed 11 bases, and the junction held 9 bases outside the gene matches. The CDR3 reads CASSPQQGAGKLFF. CDR3 nucleotide sequence: TGTGCCAGCAGCCCCCAACAGGGGGCAGGGAAACTGTTTTTT.

The V call is TRBV2, the J call TRBJ1-2; TRBD1 agrees at 7 bases. After removal of 5 bases from V and 4 bases from J, the junction contained 4 bases not matched to a gene. In germline, CDR1 is SNHLY, CDR2 FYNNEI. The CDR3 contains 13 residues. CDR3 in amino acids: CASSPGQSYGYTF. The CDR3 nucleotides read TGTGCCAGCAGTCCGGGACAGAGCTATGGCTACACCTTC.

This clone has more than one count but fewer than ten. The gene calls are TRBV2 and TRBJ1-1; the D gene is possibly TRBD1 (6 bases). Trimming took off 5 bases at V and 1 base at J, with 8 bases between the two ends. The CDR3 is 13 amino acids. CDR1 is SNHLY, CDR2 FYNNEI, per germline. The CDR3 DNA sequence: TGTGCCAGCAGTTTGACAGGGAACACTGAAGCTTTCTTT. Translated, it gives CASSLTGNTEAFF.

The chain is built from TRBV18 and TRBJ1-1, with D uncertain. Germline V gene lookup returns CDR1 KGHSH and CDR2 LQKENI. The V end was cut by 6 bases, the J end by 6 bases, with 14 bases between. The CDR3 extends over 13 amino acids. As DNA, the CDR3 is TGTGCCAGCTCGGGAGCCCTAGGACCTGAAGCTTTCTTT. Residues: CASSGALGPEAFF. Drawing the rest from reference TRBV18 and TRBJ1-1, the complete variable domain is NAGVMQNPRHLVRRRGQEARLRCSPMKGHSHVYWYRQLPEEGLKFMVYLQKENIIDESGMPKERFSAEFPKEGPSILRIQQVVRGDSAAYFCASSGALGPEAFFGQGTRLTVV.

V and J are TRBV5-6 and TRBJ2-2, with D hard to call. CDR1 and CDR2 (germline): SGHDT, YYEEEE. This CDR3 spans 16 amino acids. V lost 4 bases and J 1 base, leaving 14 bases between the germline ends. The CDR3 DNA reads as TGTGCCAGCAGCACGCCCGCAGAACAGAACACCGGGGAGCTGTTTTTT. Protein product: CASSTPAEQNTGELFF.

As DNA, the CDR3 is TGTGCCAGCAGTCCCCCCCCGACAGGGCAAACTGAAGCTTTCTTT. Translating gives CASSPPPTGQTEAFF. This chain links TRBV6-5 with TRBJ1-1; the match to TRBD1 covers 7 bases. CDR1 and CDR2 (germline): MNHEY, SVGAGI. This CDR3 region has 15 residues. With 5 bases clipped from V and 5 bases from J, the junction kept 11 bases outside the gene matches.

This clone was seen a handful of times. The rearrangement uses TRBV2 and TRBJ1-2; D is ambiguous. Trimming left V 5 bases short and J 8 bases short, with 15 bases between. Germline CDR1 SNHLY, CDR2 FYNNEI. The CDR3 runs 13 residues. CDR3 protein: CASSLRVVSGYTF. The CDR3 region has the DNA TGTGCCAGCAGTTTGCGGGTAGTGTCGGGCTACACCTTC. The whole variable domain, filled in from reference TRBV2 and TRBJ1-2, reads EPEVTQTPSHQVTQMGQEVILRCVPISNHLYFYWYRQILGQKVEFLVSFYNNEISEKSEIFDDQFSVERPDGSNFTLKIRSTKLEDSAMYFCASSLRVVSGYTFGSGTRLTVV.

This clone was detected only a few times. J is TRBJ1-4 and V is TRBV7-9; 8 bases are a match to TRBD1. The CDR3 loop spans 15 amino acids. Germline CDR1 is SEHNR and CDR2 is FQNEAQ (reference sequence). V lost 5 bases, J lost 5 bases, and 7 bases stayed unmatched. CDR3 nucleotides: TGTGCCAGCAGCGCCGGACAGGGTTCCAATGAAAAACTGTTTTTT. Its protein is CASSAGQGSNEKLFF.

The gene calls are TRBV7-3 and TRBJ2-3, with a possible D match to TRBD1 (6 bases). CDR3 size: 16 residues. The germline gives CDR1 SGHTA, CDR2 FQGTGA. V was cut by 5 bases and J by 0 bases, with 15 bases left in between. CDR3 loop: CASSPGQTSSTDTQYF. CDR3 in DNA: TGTGCCAGCAGCCCCGGACAGACCTCTAGCACAGATACGCAGTATTTT.

The chain couples TRBV25-1 to TRBJ2-2, with D possibly TRBD1 on 6 matching bases. Trimming shortened V by 5 bases and J by 6 bases, and 10 bases separated the two germline ends. Germline V lookup: CDR1 MGHDK, CDR2 SYGVNS. The CDR3 extends over 13 amino acids. The CDR3 coding sequence is TGTGCCAGCAGTCTACAGGGCGCCGGGGAGCTGTTTTTT. It codes for CASSLQGAGELFF.

V and J are TRBV7-8 and TRBJ2-7; maybe TRBD2 (6 bases). V dropped 5 bases and J dropped 3 bases, with 14 bases sitting between them. The CDR3 loop spans 14 amino acids. Germline V gene sequence: CDR1 SGHVS, CDR2 FQNEAQ. This chain's CDR3 is CASSPRDLSYEQYF. The CDR3 DNA follows: TGTGCCAGCAGCCCCCGGGACTTAAGCTACGAGCAGTACTTC.

The J gene is TRBJ1-4, the V gene TRBV10-2, with TRBD1 identical over 9 bases. This CDR3 contains 13 residues. V lost 6 bases and J lost 7; bases outside the gene matches: 3. Germline CDR1 is WSHSY and CDR2 is SAAADI. The CDR3 DNA follows: TGCGCCAGCAGCACAGGGGGCATTGAAAAACTGTTTTTT. Protein: CASSTGGIEKLFF.

J is TRBJ2-7 and V is TRBV11-2; 7 bases map to TRBD1. Germline V gives CDR1 SGHAT, CDR2 FQNNGV. V lost 4 bases and J lost 5; bases outside the gene matches: 17. The CDR3 extends over 17 amino acids. Here the CDR3 DNA reads TGTGCCAGCAGCTCGACCCCCCGACAGGGTATAATCCACGAGCAGTACTTC. It translates to CASSSTPRQGIIHEQYF.

This chain joins TRBV5-4 and TRBJ1-1; D perhaps matches TRBD1 (6 bases). V lost 0 bases to trimming and J lost 6 bases, with 12 bases between them. Germline CDR1 reads SGHNT; CDR2 reads YYREEE (reference sequence). CDR3 length equals 14 residues. CDR3 nucleotides: TGTGCCAGCAGCTTGGGCCAGGGGATCGCTGAAGCTTTCTTT. Encoded protein: CASSLGQGIAEAFF.

This rearrangement joins TRBV24-1 to TRBJ2-3, with a weak D call TRBD1 (6 bases). Germline V CDR1 and CDR2: KGHDR, SFDVKD. The CDR3 runs 16 residues. Between the trimmed V and J ends, which lost 7 bases and 0 bases, there was a span of 16 bases. CDR3 amino acids: CATSAWTAPSTDTQYF. CDR3 bases: TGTGCCACCAGCGCTTGGACAGCACCGAGCACAGATACGCAGTATTTT.